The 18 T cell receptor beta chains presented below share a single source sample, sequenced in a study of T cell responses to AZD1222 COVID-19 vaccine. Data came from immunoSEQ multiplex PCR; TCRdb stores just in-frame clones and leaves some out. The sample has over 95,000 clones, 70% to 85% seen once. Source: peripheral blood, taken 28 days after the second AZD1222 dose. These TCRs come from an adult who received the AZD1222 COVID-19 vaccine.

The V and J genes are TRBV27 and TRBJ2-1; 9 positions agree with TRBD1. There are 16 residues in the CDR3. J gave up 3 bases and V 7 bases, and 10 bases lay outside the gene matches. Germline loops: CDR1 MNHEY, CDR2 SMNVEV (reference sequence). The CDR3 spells CASIRRPGQGYNEQFF. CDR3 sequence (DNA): TGTGCCAGCATTAGGAGACCGGGACAGGGCTACAATGAGCAGTTCTTC.

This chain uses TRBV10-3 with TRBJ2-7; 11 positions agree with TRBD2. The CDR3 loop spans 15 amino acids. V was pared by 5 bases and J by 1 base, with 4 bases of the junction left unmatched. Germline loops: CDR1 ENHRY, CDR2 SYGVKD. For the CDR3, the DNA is TGTGCCATCAGTTTCACTAGCGGGAGTTCCTACGAGCAGTACTTC. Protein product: CAISFTSGSSYEQYF.

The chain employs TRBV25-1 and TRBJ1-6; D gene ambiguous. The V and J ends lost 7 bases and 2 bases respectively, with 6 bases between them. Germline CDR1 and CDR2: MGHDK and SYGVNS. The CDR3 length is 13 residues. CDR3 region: CASTEAYNSPLHF. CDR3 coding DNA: TGTGCCAGCACGGAGGCCTATAATTCACCCCTCCACTTT. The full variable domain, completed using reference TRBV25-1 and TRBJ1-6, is EADIYQTPRYLVIGTGKKITLECSQTMGHDKMYWYQQDPGMELHLIHYSYGVNSTEKGDLSSESTVSRIRTEHFPLTLESARPSHTSQYLCASTEAYNSPLHFGNGTRLTVT.

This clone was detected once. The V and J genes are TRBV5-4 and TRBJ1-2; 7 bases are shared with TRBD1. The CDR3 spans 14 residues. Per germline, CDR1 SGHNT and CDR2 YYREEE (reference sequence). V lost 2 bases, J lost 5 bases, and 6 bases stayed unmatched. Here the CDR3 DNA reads TGTGCCAGCAGCTTAGCAGGGGGAGGGTATGGCTACACCTTC. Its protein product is CASSLAGGGYGYTF.

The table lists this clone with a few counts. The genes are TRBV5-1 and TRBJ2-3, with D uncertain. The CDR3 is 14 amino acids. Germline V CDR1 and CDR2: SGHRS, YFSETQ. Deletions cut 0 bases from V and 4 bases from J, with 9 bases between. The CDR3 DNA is TGCGCCAGCAGCTTGGGCCAAAGTTCAGATACGCAGTATTTT. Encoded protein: CASSLGQSSDTQYF.

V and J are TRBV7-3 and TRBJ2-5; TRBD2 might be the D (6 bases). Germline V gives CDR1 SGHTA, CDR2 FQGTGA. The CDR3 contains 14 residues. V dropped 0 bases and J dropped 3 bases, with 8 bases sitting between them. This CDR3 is CASSLTGGEETQYF. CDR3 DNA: TGTGCCAGCAGCTTAACCGGGGGAGAAGAGACCCAGTACTTC.

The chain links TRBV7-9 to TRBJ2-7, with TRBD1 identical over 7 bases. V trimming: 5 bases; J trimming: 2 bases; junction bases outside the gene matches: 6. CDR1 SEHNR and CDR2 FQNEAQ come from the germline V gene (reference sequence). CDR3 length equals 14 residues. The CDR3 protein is CASSVTGVTYEQYF. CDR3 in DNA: TGTGCCAGCAGCGTCACAGGGGTAACCTACGAGCAGTACTTC. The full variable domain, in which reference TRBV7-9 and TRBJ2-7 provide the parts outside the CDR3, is DTGVSQNPRHKITKRGQNVTFRCDPISEHNRLYWYRQTLGQGPEFLTYFQNEAQLEKSRLLSDRFSAERPKGSFSTLEIQRTEQGDSAMYLCASSVTGVTYEQYFGPGTRLTVT.

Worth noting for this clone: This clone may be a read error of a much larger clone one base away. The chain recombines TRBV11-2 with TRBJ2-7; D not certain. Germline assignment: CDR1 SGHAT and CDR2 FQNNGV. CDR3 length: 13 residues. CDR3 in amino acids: CASKGPGSYEQHF. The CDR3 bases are TGTGCCAGCAAGGGCCCCGGATCCTACGAGCAGCACTTC.

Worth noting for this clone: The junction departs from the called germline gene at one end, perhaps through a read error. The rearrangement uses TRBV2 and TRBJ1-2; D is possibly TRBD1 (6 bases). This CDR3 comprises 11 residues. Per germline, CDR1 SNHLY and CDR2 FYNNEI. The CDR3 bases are TGTGCCAGCAGGGATGGACAGCCTCACGCCTTC. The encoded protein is CASRDGQPHAF.

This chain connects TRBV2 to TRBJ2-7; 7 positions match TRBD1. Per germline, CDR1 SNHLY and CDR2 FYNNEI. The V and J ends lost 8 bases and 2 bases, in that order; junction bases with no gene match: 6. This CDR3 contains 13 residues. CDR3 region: CASRQGSTYEQYF. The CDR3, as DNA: TGTGCCAGCCGACAGGGTAGTACCTACGAGCAGTACTTC.

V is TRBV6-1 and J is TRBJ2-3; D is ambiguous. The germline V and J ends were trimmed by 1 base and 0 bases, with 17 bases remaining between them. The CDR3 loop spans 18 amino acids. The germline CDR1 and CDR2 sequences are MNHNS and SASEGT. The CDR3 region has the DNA TGTGCCAGCAGTGAAGGTTTGTTTTCGGCGGTAAGCACAGATACGCAGTATTTT. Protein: CASSEGLFSAVSTDTQYF.

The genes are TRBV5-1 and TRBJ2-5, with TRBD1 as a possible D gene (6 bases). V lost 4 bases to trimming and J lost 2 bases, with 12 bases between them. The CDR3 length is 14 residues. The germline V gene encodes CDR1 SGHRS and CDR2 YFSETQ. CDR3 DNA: TGCGCCAGCAGCCAAACAACAGGGCAAGAGACCCAGTACTTC. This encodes CASSQTTGQETQYF.

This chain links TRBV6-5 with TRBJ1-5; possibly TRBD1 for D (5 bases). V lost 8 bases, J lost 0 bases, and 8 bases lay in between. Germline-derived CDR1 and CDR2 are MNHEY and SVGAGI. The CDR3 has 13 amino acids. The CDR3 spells CASGTGSNQPQHF. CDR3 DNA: TGTGCCAGCGGGACGGGTAGCAATCAGCCCCAGCATTTT.

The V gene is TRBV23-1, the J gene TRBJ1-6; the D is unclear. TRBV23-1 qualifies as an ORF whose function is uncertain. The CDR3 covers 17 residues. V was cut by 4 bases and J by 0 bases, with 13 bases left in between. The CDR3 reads CASSRIAPFSYNSPLHF. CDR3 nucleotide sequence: TGCGCCAGCAGTCGAATCGCCCCCTTCTCCTATAATTCACCCCTCCACTTT.

The CDR3 loop is CASSKDLIQETQYF. For the CDR3, the DNA is TGTGCCAGCAGCAAGGACTTGATCCAAGAGACCCAGTACTTC. The genes are TRBV3-1 (or the pseudogene TRBV3-2) and TRBJ2-5, with TRBD2 as a possible D gene (5 bases). Deletions cut 5 bases from V and 1 base from J, with 11 bases between. The germline V gene encodes CDR1 LGHDT and CDR2 YNNKEL (reference sequence). The CDR3 length is 14 residues.

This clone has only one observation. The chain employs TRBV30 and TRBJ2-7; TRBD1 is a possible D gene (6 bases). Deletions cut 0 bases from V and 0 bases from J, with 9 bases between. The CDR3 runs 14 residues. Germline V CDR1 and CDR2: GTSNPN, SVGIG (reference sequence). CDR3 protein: CAWSVGTYSYEQYF. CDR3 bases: TGTGCCTGGAGTGTAGGGACATACTCCTACGAGCAGTACTTC.

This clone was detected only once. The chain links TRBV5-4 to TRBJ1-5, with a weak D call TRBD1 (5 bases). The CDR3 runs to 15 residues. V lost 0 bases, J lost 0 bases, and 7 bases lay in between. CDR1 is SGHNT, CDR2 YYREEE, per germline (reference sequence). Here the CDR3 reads CASSLGGDSNQPQHF. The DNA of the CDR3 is TGTGCCAGCAGCTTGGGAGGGGATAGCAATCAGCCCCAGCATTTT.

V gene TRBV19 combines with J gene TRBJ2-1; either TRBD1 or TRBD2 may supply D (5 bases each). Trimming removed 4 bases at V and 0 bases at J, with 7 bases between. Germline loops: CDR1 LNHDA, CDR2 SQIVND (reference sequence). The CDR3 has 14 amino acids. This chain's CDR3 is CASSTGASYNEQFF. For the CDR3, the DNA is TGTGCCAGTAGTACCGGGGCCTCCTACAATGAGCAGTTCTTC.